The 25 T cell receptor beta chains below were found in one sample sequenced in a study of T cells after yellow fever vaccination. TCRdb fed the 5' RACE reads into MiXCR, producing one record per CDR3 protein. This table has more than 65,000 distinct CDR3 sequences, approximately 5.9% appearing once. The specimen was CD4+ T cells sorted from PBMCs, collected approximately 15 days after the first yellow fever vaccination. Receptors originate from a young man who received the YFV17D yellow fever vaccine.

This clonotype was recorded many times. The rearrangement links TRBV20-1 to TRBJ2-2; D uncertain. CDR1 and CDR2 from the germline V gene are DFQATT and SNEGSKA (reference sequence). Trimming took off 0 bases at V and 0 bases at J, with 11 bases between the two ends. There are 16 residues in the CDR3. CDR3 loop: CSARDGNRANTGELFF. CDR3 bases: TGCAGTGCTAGAGATGGCAACCGGGCGAACACCGGGGAGCTGTTTTTT.

This clonotype was detected ten times or more. The rearrangement uses TRBV7-9 and TRBJ2-1, with D unclear. The CDR3 covers 13 residues. V lost 1 base to trimming and J lost 7 bases, with 8 bases between them. CDR1 and CDR2 from the germline V gene are SEHNR and FQNEAQ (reference sequence). The CDR3 here is CASSLVLINEQFF. Written as DNA, the CDR3 is TGTGCCAGCAGCTTAGTGTTGATAAATGAGCAGTTCTTC.

In this sample, this clonotype turned up many times. The chain links TRBV5-1 to TRBJ1-4; 7 bases line up with TRBD1. The germline V gene encodes CDR1 SGHRS and CDR2 YFSETQ. The CDR3 is made up of 15 amino acids. Trimming at V came to 4 bases and at J to 8 bases, leaving 11 bases not matched to a gene. This CDR3 reads CASSPLTGIEEKLFF. For the CDR3, the DNA is TGCGCCAGCAGCCCGCTGACAGGGATTGAGGAAAAACTGTTTTTT.

At least ten counts were recorded for this clonotype. The rearrangement links TRBV11-3 to TRBJ2-5; 10 bases agree with TRBD2. The CDR3 is 16 amino acids. V dropped 1 base and J dropped 3; count of bases not matched to a gene: 5. CDR1 SGHNT and CDR2 YENEEA come from the germline V gene. Here the CDR3 reads CASSLGGGLAEETQYF. In DNA form, the CDR3 reads TGTGCCAGCAGCTTAGGAGGAGGACTAGCGGAAGAGACCCAGTACTTC. The complete variable domain, with remaining parts taken from reference TRBV11-3 and TRBJ2-5, reads EAGVVQSPRYKIIEKKQPVAFWCNPISGHNTLYWYLQNLGQGPELLIRYENEEAVDDSQLPKDRFSAERLKGVDSTLKIQPAELGDSAVYLCASSLGGGLAEETQYFGPGTRLLVL.

This clonotype showed up many times. The chain recombines TRBV29-1 with TRBJ1-2; D possibly corresponds to TRBD1 (6 bases). V was pared by 6 bases and J by 7 bases, with 30 bases between. The CDR3 has 17 residues. Germline CDR1 and CDR2: SQVTM and ANQGSEA. This chain's CDR3 is CSVVPDSRLWLGSGYTF. The CDR3 nucleotides are TGCAGCGTGGTCCCGGACAGCCGCTTATGGCTAGGCAGTGGCTACACCTTC.

This clonotype was seen ten or more times. The chain uses TRBV5-1 and TRBJ2-1; D is uncertain. Germline V gives CDR1 SGHRS, CDR2 YFSETQ. This CDR3 has 15 amino acids. The ends were cut back, 2 bases at V and 0 bases at J, with 9 bases in the middle. In DNA, the CDR3 is TGCGCCAGCAGCTTTACGGAGAGCTCCTACAATGAGCAGTTCTTC. This gives the protein CASSFTESSYNEQFF.

Only a few counts were recorded for this clonotype. V is TRBV30 and J is TRBJ1-2, with TRBD1 as a possible D gene (6 bases). The V end was cut by 0 bases, the J end by 4 bases, with 15 bases between. The CDR3 has 15 amino acids. Looked up from germline, CDR1 is GTSNPN and CDR2 is SVGIG (reference sequence). CDR3 nucleotide sequence: TGTGCCTGGAGTGTTCCCGGCGGACAGACCTATGGCTACACCTTC. Translated: CAWSVPGGQTYGYTF.

A note on this clonotype: This may be a read error, as it is one base from a much larger clone. The V gene is TRBV12-3 or TRBV12-4, the J gene TRBJ2-1; a weak D match, TRBD2 (6 bases). The CDR3 is 15 amino acids. The germline V and J ends were trimmed by 8 bases and 3 bases, with 17 bases remaining between them. The CDR3 loop reads CASVLGPRGYNEQFF. The CDR3 DNA is TGTGCCAGCGTCCTCGGTCCGCGGGGCTACAATGAGCAGTTCTTC.

In its sample, this clonotype was seen many times. The chain combines TRBV29-1 with TRBJ2-1; 10 bases agree with TRBD2. The CDR3 length is 13 residues. Germline V gene lookup returns CDR1 SQVTM and CDR2 ANQGSEA. Trimming removed 6 bases from V and 9 bases from J; junction bases left unmatched: 8. The CDR3 here is CSVERGGLLEQFF. The CDR3 nucleotides read TGCAGCGTCGAGCGGGGGGGCCTTCTTGAGCAGTTCTTC.

This clonotype was counted ten times or more. The genes are TRBV5-6 and TRBJ2-7, with 7 nucleotides matching TRBD1. Per germline, CDR1 SGHDT and CDR2 YYEEEE. The J segment lost 12 bases and the V segment lost 1 base, leaving 7 bases of the junction unmatched. This CDR3 is 12 amino acids long. CDR3 in DNA: TGTGCCAGCAGCTTGCAGGGGGACGTGTGGTACGTC. This gives the protein CASSLQGDVWYV.

This clonotype was recorded at least ten times. The chain couples TRBV24-1 to TRBJ2-2, with a possible D match to TRBD1 (6 bases). Germline-derived CDR1 and CDR2 are KGHDR and SFDVKD. The CDR3 has 12 amino acids. Trimming took 9 bases from V and 6 from J, leaving 10 bases between them. In DNA, the CDR3 is TGTGCCACCGAGGGGGATTCCGGGGAGCTGTTTTTT. Its protein product is CATEGDSGELFF.

This clonotype was seen many times. A read error may account for a junction end that differs from germline. The chain's CDR3 is CASRLGLAPTGELFF. The CDR3 DNA follows: TGCGCCAGCAGGTTGGGACTAGCTCCCACCGGGGAGCTGTTTTTT. The genes are TRBV5-1 and TRBJ2-2; TRBD2 agrees at 9 bases. The CDR3 length is 15 residues. Germline lookup yields CDR1 SGHRS and CDR2 YFSETQ.

The table lists this clonotype with many counts. The chain links TRBV5-5 to TRBJ1-5; 7 bases are a match to TRBD1. CDR3 length: 14 residues. Per the germline V gene, CDR1 is SGHKS and CDR2 is YYEKEE (reference sequence). After removal of 1 base from V and 7 bases from J, the junction contained 5 bases not matched to a gene. CDR3 coding DNA: TGTGCCAGCAGCTTGAGGACAGGAGACCAGCCCCAGCATTTT. As protein: CASSLRTGDQPQHF.

Only a few counts were recorded for this clonotype. V and J are TRBV20-1 and TRBJ2-2, with 9 bases lining up with TRBD2. V lost 5 bases to trimming and J lost 1 base; unmatched junction nucleotides: 5. Germline loops: CDR1 DFQATT, CDR2 SNEGSKA (reference sequence). This CDR3 spans 15 amino acids. CDR3 DNA sequence: TGCAGTGCTGCGGGAGGGGCCCTGAACACCGGGGAGCTGTTTTTT. Protein: CSAAGGALNTGELFF.

This clonotype was recorded many times. A junction boundary mismatches the germline segment, possibly from a read error. The rearrangement joins TRBV5-1 to TRBJ2-3; perhaps TRBD2 as D (5 bases). CDR1 is SGHRS and CDR2 is YFSETQ in the germline V gene. There are 14 residues in the CDR3. The CDR3 DNA reads TGTGCCAGCAGCTTAGGGCTAGCAGCAGATACGCAGTATTTT. It is translated as CASSLGLAADTQYF.

This clonotype was seen at least ten times. The gene calls are TRBV2 and TRBJ2-1; D call uncertain. The CDR3 has 15 residues. The germline V gene has CDR1 SNHLY and CDR2 FYNNEI. With 6 bases removed from V and 0 bases from J, the gap between germline ends came to 12 bases. CDR3 sequence: CASRPDSSSYNEQFF. The DNA of the CDR3 is TGTGCCAGCAGACCCGACTCGAGCTCCTACAATGAGCAGTTCTTC. The full variable domain, completed using reference TRBV2 and TRBJ2-1, is EPEVTQTPSHQVTQMGQEVILRCVPISNHLYFYWYRQILGQKVEFLVSFYNNEISEKSEIFDDQFSVERPDGSNFTLKIRSTKLEDSAMYFCASRPDSSSYNEQFFGPGTRLTVL.

This clonotype was seen many times. The chain carries TRBV9 and TRBJ1-1, with no clear D. V lost 0 bases to trimming and J lost 3 bases, with 6 bases between them. The CDR3 consists of 13 residues. The germline V gene encodes CDR1 SGDLS and CDR2 YYNGEE. The CDR3: CASSVGSDTEAFF. In DNA form, the CDR3 reads TGTGCCAGCAGCGTAGGGAGCGACACTGAAGCTTTCTTT.

The chain carries TRBV6-2 or TRBV6-3 and TRBJ2-1, with TRBD2 matching over 8 bases. With 8 bases clipped from V and 0 bases from J, the junction kept 9 bases outside the gene matches. This CDR3 comprises 16 residues. Germline loops: CDR1 MNHEY, CDR2 SVGEGT. The CDR3 is CASSSNRGGSYNEQFF. DNA of the CDR3: TGTGCCAGCTCTTCTAATCGGGGGGGCTCCTACAATGAGCAGTTCTTC.

The table lists this clonotype with many counts. V is TRBV11-2 and J is TRBJ1-6, with 8 bases lining up with TRBD1. Germline assignment: CDR1 SGHAT and CDR2 FQNNGV. This CDR3 has 16 residues. J lost 10 bases, V lost 7 bases, and 15 bases had no gene match. As DNA, the CDR3 is TGTGCCAGCACCCCGGAAGGACAGGGAGGACTCTCACCCCTCCACTTT. Translation gives CASTPEGQGGLSPLHF.

This clonotype was found many times. The genes are TRBV15 and TRBJ2-2, with a weak D call TRBD1 (6 bases). The CDR3 extends over 14 amino acids. The germline CDR1 and CDR2 sequences are LNHNV and YYDKDF (reference sequence). V shed 1 base and J shed 7 bases, with 10 bases lying between them. The CDR3 here is CATSRVSRGGELFF. Written as DNA, the CDR3 is TGTGCCACCAGCAGAGTTAGCAGGGGCGGGGAGCTGTTTTTT.

This clonotype was counted many times. This chain joins TRBV28 and TRBJ1-5; D not resolved. CDR1 is MDHEN, CDR2 SYDVKM, per germline. The CDR3 length is 13 residues. Trimming shortened V by 7 bases and J by 0 bases, and 7 bases separated the two germline ends. The CDR3: CASKLNSNQPQHF. CDR3 DNA: TGTGCCAGCAAACTAAATAGCAATCAGCCCCAGCATTTT.

This clonotype was detected ten times or more. The chain combines TRBV3-1 with TRBJ1-5; D gene uncertain. Germline CDR1 reads LGHDT; CDR2 reads YNNKEL (reference sequence). The CDR3 covers 15 residues. Trimming pared 0 bases from V and 7 bases from J, leaving 13 bases between. CDR3 residues: CASSQDGGYLQPQHF. CDR3 in DNA: TGTGCCAGCAGCCAAGATGGAGGGTATTTACAGCCCCAGCATTTT.

This clonotype was counted many times. The rearrangement uses TRBV4-3 and TRBJ2-3; D might be TRBD1 (5 bases). Trimming shortened V by 5 bases and J by 2 bases, and 11 bases separated the two germline ends. Germline V CDR1 and CDR2: LGHNA, YSLEER. The CDR3 totals 14 residues. The CDR3 protein is CASSIRGYTDTQYF. Here the CDR3 DNA reads TGCGCCAGCAGCATTAGGGGCTACACAGATACGCAGTATTTT.

This clonotype was picked up many times. The V and J genes are TRBV5-1 and TRBJ2-5; 9 bases are shared with TRBD2. The germline V gene encodes CDR1 SGHRS and CDR2 YFSETQ. The CDR3 loop spans 16 amino acids. With 1 base clipped from V and 4 bases from J, the junction kept 8 bases outside the gene matches. This CDR3 is CASSLTTSGGGETQYF. The CDR3, as DNA: TGCGCCAGCAGCTTGACGACTAGCGGAGGTGGAGAGACCCAGTACTTC.

In its sample, this clonotype was seen many times. This sequence joins TRBV12-3 or TRBV12-4 and TRBJ1-2, with D possibly being TRBD1 (5 bases). CDR3 length: 11 amino acids. Trimming cost V 5 bases and J 14 bases, with 15 bases left between them. The CDR3 DNA reads TGTGCCAGCAGTACCCAGGGAGGGCATACCTTC. It codes for CASSTQGGHTF.